This is a list of T cell receptor beta chains from one sample in a study of blood T cell repertoires in COVID-19. Assay used: immunoSEQ multiplex PCR; TCRdb lists only in-frame clones, some missing. The sample holds roughly 27,000 clones; around 91% are singletons and the top ten take around a tenth. The sample comprised peripheral blood. Every receptor here comes from a man between 60 and 70 years old with acute or convalescent COVID-19. CDR3s include the opening cysteine and the closing phenylalanine or tryptophan. D genes are given only for firm matches. Size values are once, few and many counts, or a class for expanded clones, and some rows have none.

CSAYGGGAFF	TGCAGTGCCTACGGGGGAGGGGCTTTCTTT	TRBJ1-1	TRBV20-1	-	-
CASSQDRQRGGTDTQYF	TGTGCCAGCAGCCAAGACCGTCAGCGGGGAGGGACAGATACGCAGTATTTT	TRBJ2-3	TRBV3-1/TRBV3-2	TRBD2	-
CASSQQGSGYEQYF	TGCGCCAGCAGCCAACAGGGGTCAGGCTACGAGCAGTACTTC	TRBJ2-7	TRBV4-1	-	once
CASSQPGLASYEQYF	TGTGCCAGCAGCCAACCGGGACTAGCGTCCTACGAGCAGTACTTC	TRBJ2-7	TRBV4-2	TRBD2	-
CASSSGQSLVVNTEAFF	TGTGCCAGCAGTTCGGGACAATCGCTTGTGGTGAACACTGAAGCTTTCTTT	TRBJ1-1	TRBV11-2	-	-
CASRSGASGYEQYF	TGTGCCAGCAGATCGGGGGCTAGCGGATACGAGCAGTACTTC	TRBJ2-7	TRBV6-6	-	-
CASKAGQGLWGTYEQYF	TGTGCCAGCAAGGCGGGACAGGGCTTATGGGGAACCTACGAGCAGTACTTC	TRBJ2-7	TRBV7-8	TRBD1	-
CASSSNPGQSMNTEAFF	TGCGCCAGCAGCTCTAATCCGGGACAGAGTATGAACACTGAAGCTTTCTTT	TRBJ1-1	TRBV5-1	TRBD1	once
CASSLTSATYEQYF	TGTGCCAGCAGCTTAACTAGCGCAACCTACGAGCAGTACTTC	TRBJ2-7	TRBV7-2	TRBD2	-
CASSLELAVAPYEQYF	TGCGCCAGCAGCTTGGAGCTAGCGGTGGCCCCCTACGAGCAGTACTTC	TRBJ2-7	TRBV5-1	TRBD2	-
CAIRATGQSPLHGSYNEQFF	TGTGCCATCAGGGCGACGGGACAGAGCCCCCTTCACGGTTCCTACAATGAGCAGTTCTTC	TRBJ2-1	TRBV10-3	TRBD1	-
CASSYLAGDIQETQYF	TGCGCCAGCAGCTACCTAGCGGGAGACATCCAAGAGACCCAGTACTTC	TRBJ2-5	TRBV5-1	TRBD2	-
CASGTQRGPYEQYF	TGTGCCAGCGGGACCCAGCGGGGCCCCTACGAGCAGTACTTC	TRBJ2-7	TRBV28	TRBD2	-
CASSFSNGNTEAFF	TGTGCCAGCAGCTTTTCAAACGGGAACACTGAAGCTTTCTTT	TRBJ1-1	TRBV7-2	-	once
CASSHRTGRGYGYTF	TGTGCCAGCAGCCACCGGACAGGTCGTGGCTATGGCTACACCTTC	TRBJ1-2	TRBV3-1/TRBV3-2	TRBD1	-
CASSPDHGGLETQYF	TGTGCCAGCTCACCGGATCACGGGGGGCTTGAGACCCAGTACTTC	TRBJ2-5	TRBV18	-	-
CASTPDQGGETGELFF	TGTGCCAGTACCCCCGATCAGGGGGGCGAGACCGGGGAGCTGTTTTTT	TRBJ2-2	TRBV19	-	-
CASSPTGGLSRTYEQYF	TGTGCCAGCAGCCCCACAGGGGGGCTTTCTAGAACCTACGAGCAGTACTTC	TRBJ2-7	TRBV7-9	TRBD1	-
CASSPLLSGGAINTDTQYF	TGTGCCAGCTCACCCCTTTTGAGCGGGGGGGCCATCAACACAGATACGCAGTATTTT	TRBJ2-3	TRBV18	TRBD2	-
CASSGWTGTNYGYTF	TGTGCCAGCAGCGGATGGACAGGAACTAACTATGGCTACACCTTC	TRBJ1-2	TRBV9	TRBD1	-
CASSFTGTEETQYF	TGCGCCAGCAGCTTTACGGGGACTGAAGAGACCCAGTACTTC	TRBJ2-5	TRBV5-1	-	once
CASSPGTTTSPLHF	TGTGCCAGCAGTCCCGGGACAACCACTTCACCCCTCCACTTT	TRBJ1-6	TRBV6-6	-	-
CASSYGGAGTDTQYF	TGTGCCAGCAGTTACGGGGGGGCAGGCACAGATACGCAGTATTTT	TRBJ2-3	TRBV6-6	-	-
CASKAKGLLPGNTIYF	TGTGCCAGCAAGGCTAAGGGGCTACTACCTGGAAACACCATATATTTT	TRBJ1-3	TRBV27	-	-
CASSLPGHRYEQYF	TGTGCCAGCAGCTTACCGGGACACCGCTACGAGCAGTACTTC	TRBJ2-7	TRBV5-4	-	-
CASSFDRGYEQYF	TGTGCCAGCAGCTTCGACAGGGGATACGAGCAGTACTTC	TRBJ2-7	TRBV5-5	TRBD1	-
CASSLVGLENEQYF	TGCGCCAGCAGCTTGGTGGGACTAGAGAACGAGCAGTACTTC	TRBJ2-7	TRBV5-1	TRBD2	-
CASSLPGGRTEAFF	TGCGCCAGCAGCTTGCCAGGGGGGAGAACTGAAGCTTTCTTT	TRBJ1-1	TRBV5-1	TRBD1	-
CASRLTGQGFPSEKLFF	TGTGCCAGCAGACTAACAGGACAGGGCTTTCCTAGCGAAAAACTGTTTTTT	TRBJ1-4	TRBV4-2	TRBD1	-
CASSSGTWGTEAFF	TGTGCCAGCAGCTCCGGGACTTGGGGCACTGAAGCTTTCTTT	TRBJ1-1	TRBV7-2	-	-
CASSLNTVNTEAFF	TGCGCCAGCAGCTTGAACACCGTGAACACTGAAGCTTTCTTT	TRBJ1-1	TRBV5-1	-	-
CAWSGGADTQYF	TGTGCCTGGAGCGGGGGAGCAGATACGCAGTATTTT	TRBJ2-3	TRBV30	-	-
CASSLQVTTEAFF	TGTGCCAGCAGTTTACAGGTAACCACTGAAGCTTTCTTT	TRBJ1-1	TRBV27	-	few